This TCR beta chain originates from a study of response to subunit inactivated influenza vaccine. In the case of this clonotype: Its antigen is currently unknown.

Findings and limits, study-wide: Each seasonal influenza vaccination, the authors suggested, recruits few new T cells.

Germline V gene sequence: CDR1 DFQATT, CDR2 SNEGSKA (reference sequence). With V trimmed by 4 bases and J by 1 base, 9 bases remained unmatched. The CDR3 totals 16 residues. TCRdb reprocessed the RT-PCR reads with MiXCR, giving one entry per CDR3 protein. The data contain approximately 500,000 distinct CDR3 sequences, 14% of them seen just once; the ten biggest clones take up around 10%. This receptor was taken from a man aged 50-60 years who received an inactivated influenza vaccine. The chain couples TRBV20-1 to TRBJ2-1; 8 bases line up with TRBD1. The input for sequencing was PBMCs from blood, taken less than 13 days after vaccination. DNA of the CDR3: TGCAGTGCTACCAACTTGGACAGGGTGTCCTACAATGAGCAGTTCTTC. It yields the protein CSATNLDRVSYNEQFF.